This TCR beta chain was retrieved from a study of cytomegalovirus exposure and HLA in healthy donors. Study-level information: Earlier findings included some 120 million unique TCR beta sequences obtained from roughly 200 million T cells.

In the PCR, 60 Vbeta and 13 Jbeta primers were used. Clones were read by immunoSEQ multiplex PCR, and TCRdb kept only the in-frame ones, dropping some. The sample records roughly 99,000 clones, roughly 80% being singletons. Germline-derived CDR1 and CDR2 are GTSNPN and SVGIG (reference sequence). The CDR3 has 13 residues. The V end lost 3 bases, the J end lost 3 bases, and 9 bases lay between the germline ends. Worth noting for this clone: Its cognate antigen is unknown.

Points from the study as a whole: TCR beta chain V- and J-gene trimming was linked, in a later analysis, to a missense variant in DCLRE1C. Productive rates of about 87% or about 30% were seen for most TCR beta V segments in an earlier analysis. Usually a TCR sequence was rare, but some public TCRs were found in many donors.

The clonotype comes from a man aged 25-45 years in good health and CMV-seropositive. This chain uses TRBV30 with TRBJ1-5; no definite D call. Sequencing was carried out using PBMCs. The CDR3 here is CAWSPRSNQPQHF. As DNA, the CDR3 is TGTGCCTGGAGCCCCAGGTCCAATCAGCCCCAGCATTTT. The variable domain in full, completed from reference TRBV30 and TRBJ1-5, reads SQTIHQWPATLVQPVGSPLSLECTVEGTSNPNLYWYRQAAGRGLQLLFYSVGIGQISSEVPQNLSASRPQDRQFILSSKKLLLSDSGFYLCAWSPRSNQPQHFGDGTRLSIL.